Given below is one TCR beta chain in context. The sample is drawn from a study of T cell clones after liver transplantation. Sequenced by immunoSEQ multiplex PCR; TCRdb stores in-frame clones only, minus some. The data contain about 19,000 clones, about 87% of them singletons. The germline V gene encodes CDR1 MNHEY and CDR2 SMNVEV (reference sequence). This CDR3 contains 12 residues. Trimming stripped 6 bases from V and 4 bases from J, with 10 bases between. V usage is TRBV27 and J usage is TRBJ2-7; D is undetermined. The TCR was taken from a human donor who received a liver transplant. The sequences come from CD8+ T cells from blood, collected before liver transplant. The CDR3 DNA sequence: TGTGCCAGCAGCCAGGATCTATACGAGCAGTACTTC. Residues: CASSQDLYEQYF.